This T cell receptor beta chain comes out of a study of blood T cell repertoires in COVID-19. Turning to the study itself: Acute and convalescent COVID-19 specimens originated in the United States, Italy and Spain.

Here immunoSEQ multiplex PCR was the method, and the copy in TCRdb shows in-frame clones only, minus some. The sample carries under 250,000 clones, roughly 90% recorded once. The sample consisted of peripheral blood. The receptor was isolated from a man in his 60s with COVID-19, enrolled during active disease.

The CDR3 bases are TGTGCCAGCAGTCCCAGACGACAGGGATCCTACGAGCAGTACTTC. Residues: CASSPRRQGSYEQYF. The rearrangement joins TRBV6-6 to TRBJ2-7; the match to TRBD1 covers 7 bases. After removal of 5 bases from V and 1 base from J, the junction contained 8 bases not matched to a gene. The germline V gene encodes CDR1 MNHNY and CDR2 SVGAGI (reference sequence). The CDR3 contains 15 residues.